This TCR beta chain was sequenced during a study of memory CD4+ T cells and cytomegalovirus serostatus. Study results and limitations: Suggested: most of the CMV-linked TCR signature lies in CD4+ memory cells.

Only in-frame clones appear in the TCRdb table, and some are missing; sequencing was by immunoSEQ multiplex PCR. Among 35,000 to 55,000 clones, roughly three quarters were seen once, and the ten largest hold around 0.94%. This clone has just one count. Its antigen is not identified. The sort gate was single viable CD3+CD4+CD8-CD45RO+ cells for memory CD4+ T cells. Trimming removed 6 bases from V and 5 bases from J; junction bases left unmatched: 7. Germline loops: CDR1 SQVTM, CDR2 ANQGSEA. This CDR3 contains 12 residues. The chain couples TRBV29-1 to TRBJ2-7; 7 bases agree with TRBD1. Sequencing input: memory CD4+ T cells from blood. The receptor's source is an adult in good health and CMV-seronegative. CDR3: CSVRQGWDEQYF. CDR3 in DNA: TGCAGCGTCCGACAGGGATGGGACGAGCAGTACTTC.